A selection of T cell receptor beta chains follows, all from one sample in a study of shared clonotypes between healthy human individuals. Method: immunoSEQ multiplex PCR; TCRdb's copy keeps in-frame clones and lacks some. The sample holds 1.6 million or so clones, about 96% seen once. Sequences were obtained from naive CD4+ T cells sorted from blood. Receptors originate from a man aged 30 to 39 in good health. Both conserved end residues are trimmed from each CDR3. Fields, in order: J gene, V gene, CDR3 protein.

TRBJ2-2 TRBV18 ASSPLGQGSGELF
TRBJ2-7 TRBV2 ASTARSYEQY
TRBJ2-2 TRBV2 ASSRQGANTGELF
TRBJ2-7 TRBV14 ASSPPGHQTQY
TRBJ2-2 TRBV7-8 ASGSPGLATAVVSGGELF
TRBJ2-4 TRBV2 ASSAGQIGGIQY
TRBJ2-2 TRBV19 ASRMGVNTGELF
TRBJ1-3 TRBV28 ASSLPFPGNTIY
TRBJ2-5 TRBV5-1 ASSSGRQGAGETQY
TRBJ1-4 TRBV7-8 ASSLEGITGEKLF
TRBJ2-7 TRBV15 ATSRDRNYEQY
TRBJ2-4 TRBV7-2 ASSVSPLTSLSRY
TRBJ1-1 TRBV28 ASSFGSVPEAF
TRBJ2-7 TRBV10-3 AIRDPPGHEQY
TRBJ2-3 TRBV14 ASSQFGGGTTSTDTQY
TRBJ1-5 TRBV6-5 ASSLDRAHQPQH
TRBJ2-7 TRBV5-1 ASSSPGPLKYEQY
TRBJ1-5 TRBV5-4 ASSPAGNQPQH
TRBJ2-1 TRBV9 ASSSHPPGLAKHEQF
TRBJ2-5 TRBV7-2 ASTKSPPVVTQY
TRBJ2-2 TRBV19 ASSPLRTSGANTGELF
TRBJ2-5 TRBV5-1 ASSPTVQETQY
TRBJ1-5 TRBV7-2 ASSLGQLNQPQH
TRBJ2-7 TRBV5-5 ASSLVSSYEQY
TRBJ1-1 TRBV5-1 ASSVDKNTEAF
TRBJ2-7 TRBV7-2 ASSYGDEQY
TRBJ1-1 TRBV11-3 ASSPGPARGAEAF
TRBJ1-5 TRBV5-1 ASSVGDLYSNQPQH
TRBJ2-7 TRBV6-6 ASSYPTRPYEQY
TRBJ2-1 TRBV6-1 ASSALASAIGNEQF
TRBJ1-5 TRBV15 ATSRGQNTISNQPQH
TRBJ2-2 TRBV7-9 ASSLGAGGTNTGELF
TRBJ1-5 TRBV7-9 ASSMDSSNQPQH
TRBJ1-4 TRBV7-9 ASSPSGVTNEKLF
TRBJ2-5 TRBV18 ASSSKDPDRGISETQY
TRBJ2-5 TRBV5-1 ASSLYGPREETQY
TRBJ1-1 TRBV9 ASSPRSGANTEAF
TRBJ2-7 TRBV5-4 ASSLKSGSIYEQY
TRBJ1-1 TRBV2 ASSGERATEAF
TRBJ2-1 TRBV5-4 ASSPASGLYNEQF
TRBJ2-7 TRBV2 ASSPGLAVYEQY
TRBJ2-3 TRBV28 ASSLVRGNTDTQY
TRBJ1-2 TRBV19 ASNPGQGYYGYT
TRBJ2-2 TRBV6-5 ASSSGTGYSGELF
TRBJ2-4 TRBV7-2 ASSLVAGEMLAKNIQY
TRBJ2-5 TRBV9 ASSQFGYQETQY
TRBJ1-2 TRBV28 ASNVPGPYGYT
TRBJ1-1 TRBV29-1 THVGAGGMNTEAF
TRBJ2-1 TRBV9 ASSVAFGRAHEQF
TRBJ2-1 TRBV9 ASSVLGVLAAPEQF
TRBJ2-1 TRBV2 ASSDGAGASYNEQF
TRBJ2-1 TRBV7-2 ASSLAPDRGQF
TRBJ2-5 TRBV19 ASSTTLTGTKTQY
TRBJ2-2 TRBV2 ASRPQRTNTGELF